This is a list of T cell receptor beta chains from one sample in a study of blood T cell repertoires in COVID-19. TCRdb's copy holds only in-frame clones and misses some; the assay was immunoSEQ multiplex PCR. The sample gives fewer than 130,000 clones, roughly four fifths of which show up once; approximately 15% is in the top ten. Sequenced input: peripheral blood. These receptors were obtained from a woman between 55 and 75 years old with acute or convalescent COVID-19. The CDR3 runs from the conserved cysteine through the conserved F or W. Each record gives: D gene, clone size, J gene, V gene, CDR3 protein, CDR3 DNA. A D gene is named only where the DNA matches it firmly. Some rows mark clone size as missing; the rest say once, few, many or name a class of expanded clone.

. | . | TRBJ2-7 | TRBV6-5 | CASSYRGTDIYEQYF | TGTGCCAGCAGTTACCGGGGGACAGACATCTACGAGCAGTACTTC
TRBD1 | . | TRBJ2-2 | TRBV4-3 | CASSRDRVTGELFF | TGCGCCAGCAGCCGGGACAGGGTCACCGGGGAGCTGTTTTTT
. | . | TRBJ1-2 | TRBV3-1/TRBV3-2 | CASRRERGRGGYGYTF | TGTGCCAGCAGACGGGAAAGGGGGAGAGGGGGCTATGGCTACACCTTC
TRBD1 | once | TRBJ1-1 | TRBV18 | CASSLVEGANTEAFF | TGTGCCAGCTCATTGGTGGAGGGGGCGAACACTGAAGCTTTCTTT
. | . | TRBJ1-6 | TRBV19 | CASSHIGSNSPLHF | TGTGCCAGTAGTCACATCGGGAGCAATTCACCCCTCCACTTT
. | . | TRBJ2-5 | TRBV9 | CASSVFSEGETQYF | TGTGCCAGCAGCGTATTCTCGGAGGGAGAGACCCAGTACTTC
TRBD1 | . | TRBJ2-2 | TRBV6-6 | CASSYSDRAYTGELFF | TGTGCCAGCAGTTACTCGGACAGGGCCTACACCGGGGAGCTGTTTTTT
. | . | TRBJ1-6 | TRBV6-1 | CASSEQDRRSPLHF | TGTGCCAGCAGTGAACAGGACAGAAGATCACCCCTCCACTTT
. | . | TRBJ2-1 | TRBV5-6 | CASSLQGGNEQFF | TGTGCCAGCAGCTTACAGGGAGGGAATGAGCAGTTCTTC
TRBD2 | once | TRBJ2-5 | TRBV24-1 | CATSDRRLWSGGVETQYF | TGTGCCACCAGTGACCGCCGACTGTGGAGCGGGGGGGTCGAGACCCAGTACTTC
. | . | TRBJ1-2 | TRBV12-3/TRBV12-4 | CASSYPGGYTF | TGTGCCAGCAGTTACCCCGGGGGCTACACCTTC
. | . | TRBJ1-4 | TRBV7-2 | CASSLGPGGMNEKLFF | TGTGCCAGCAGCTTAGGGCCGGGGGGTATGAATGAAAAACTGTTTTTT
. | once | TRBJ1-1 | TRBV27 | CASSLQGNIEAFF | TGTGCCAGCAGTTTACAGGGAAATATTGAAGCTTTCTTT
. | . | TRBJ2-1 | TRBV4-3 | CASSQAGRSYNEQFF | TGCGCCAGCAGCCAAGCAGGGAGGTCCTACAATGAGCAGTTCTTC
. | . | TRBJ1-2 | TRBV6-5 | CASSPKVTGFHTF | TGTGCCAGCAGCCCCAAAGTGACTGGGTTCCACACCTTC
. | . | TRBJ1-5 | TRBV19 | CASSMWASQPQHF | TGTGCCAGTAGTATGTGGGCATCACAGCCCCAGCATTTT
TRBD2 | few | TRBJ2-7 | TRBV6-5 | CASSLGGGYEQYF | TGTGCCAGCAGCTTGGGCGGGGGGTACGAGCAGTACTTC
TRBD2 | . | TRBJ2-1 | TRBV5-1 | CASSLGPRGGANNEQFF | TGCGCCAGCAGCTTGGGCCCCCGCGGGGGGGCGAACAATGAGCAGTTCTTC
. | . | TRBJ1-4 | TRBV5-1 | CASSFRGEKLFF | TGCGCCAGCAGCTTTAGGGGCGAAAAACTGTTTTTT
TRBD2 | . | TRBJ2-3 | TRBV7-3 | CASSPSGTSGGGTQYF | TGTGCCAGCAGCCCCTCGGGGACTAGCGGGGGCGGTACGCAGTATTTT
. | . | TRBJ1-5 | TRBV6-5 | CASSRTARSNQPQHF | TGTGCCAGCAGTCGGACAGCTAGGAGCAATCAGCCCCAGCATTTT